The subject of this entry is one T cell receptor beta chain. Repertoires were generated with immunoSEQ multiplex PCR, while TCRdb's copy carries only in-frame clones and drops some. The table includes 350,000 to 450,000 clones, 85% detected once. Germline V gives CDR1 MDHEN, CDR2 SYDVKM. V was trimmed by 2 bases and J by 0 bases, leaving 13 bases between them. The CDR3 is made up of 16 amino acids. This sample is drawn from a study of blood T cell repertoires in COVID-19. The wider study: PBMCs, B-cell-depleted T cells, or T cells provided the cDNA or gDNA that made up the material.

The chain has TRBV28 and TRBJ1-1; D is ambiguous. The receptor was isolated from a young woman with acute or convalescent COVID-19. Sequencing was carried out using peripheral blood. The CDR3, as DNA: TGTGCCAGCAGTTTAGGCTCAGGTGTGCTGAACACTGAAGCTTTCTTT. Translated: CASSLGSGVLNTEAFF.